A selection of T cell receptor beta chains follows, all from one sample in a study of OX40 agonist ivuxolimab in advanced cancers. Some clones are missing from TCRdb's copy, which holds only in-frame ones; the method was immunoSEQ multiplex PCR. The data show tens of thousands of clones, approximately 90% seen once. Sequences were derived from CD4+ or CD8+ T cells sorted from blood, sampled in a trial of the OX40 agonist ivuxolimab. These TCRs come from an adult with an advanced solid tumor such as melanoma, head and neck, liver or kidney cancer. CDR3s include the opening cysteine and the closing phenylalanine or tryptophan. A D gene is named only where the DNA matches it firmly. Some rows mark clone size as missing; the rest say once, few, many or name a class of expanded clone.

clone size	V gene	D gene	J gene	CDR3 protein	CDR3 DNA
NA	TRBV28	NA	TRBJ2-1	CASSSSSGRDLSYNEQFF	NA
NA	TRBV30	NA	TRBJ2-5	CAWSEELQTQYF	TGTGCCTGGAGTGAAGAGTTGCAGACCCAGTACTTC
NA	TRBV6-5	NA	TRBJ2-3	CASSYGVGHTDTQYF	TGTGCCAGCAGTTACGGCGTTGGGCACACAGATACGCAGTATTTT
NA	TRBV7-9	NA	TRBJ1-3	CASSPDPSSGNTIYF	TGTGCCAGCAGTCCTGATCCGAGCTCTGGAAACACCATATATTTT
NA	TRBV4-2	NA	TRBJ2-7	CASSQEGHKTYEQYF	TGTGCCAGCAGCCAAGAGGGACACAAAACCTACGAGCAGTACTTC
NA	TRBV27	NA	TRBJ2-7	CASSFGQATTYEQYF	TGTGCCAGCAGTTTCGGGCAGGCTACAACCTACGAGCAGTACTTC
few	TRBV5-6	NA	TRBJ2-1	CASSLGDSSYNEQFF	TGTGCCAGCAGCTTGGGGGATAGCTCCTACAATGAGCAGTTCTTC
NA	TRBV21-1	NA	TRBJ2-7	CASSKAPRGDWGYEQYF	TGTGCCAGCAGCAAAGCGCCTAGGGGGGATTGGGGCTACGAGCAGTACTTC
NA	TRBV28	NA	TRBJ2-5	CASSANRDLQETQYF	TGTGCCAGCAGTGCCAATCGGGACCTCCAAGAGACCCAGTACTTC
few	TRBV7-9	NA	TRBJ1-1	CASSPTGNTEAFF	TGTGCCAGCAGCCCTACAGGGAACACTGAAGCTTTCTTT
NA	TRBV18	NA	TRBJ1-4	CASSPNSAGEKLFF	TGTGCCAGCTCACCGAACAGCGCCGGTGAAAAACTGTTTTTT
NA	TRBV6-5	NA	TRBJ2-1	CASSSQPASNEQFF	TGTGCCAGCAGTTCGCAGCCCGCTAGCAATGAGCAGTTCTTC
NA	TRBV27	NA	TRBJ2-2	CATAGTTNTGELFF	TGTGCCACCGCCGGGACAACGAACACCGGGGAGCTGTTTTTT
NA	TRBV19	TRBD1	TRBJ1-2	CASVYSGGSDYGYTF	TGTGCCAGCGTATATTCAGGGGGCTCAGACTATGGCTACACCTTC
medium-sized	TRBV27	NA	TRBJ2-7	CASSPGTWLFDEQYF	TGTGCCAGCAGTCCCGGGACATGGCTCTTCGACGAGCAGTACTTC
NA	TRBV6-5	NA	TRBJ2-5	CASSYSNGQLQETQYF	TGTGCCAGCAGTTACTCGAATGGGCAGCTCCAAGAGACCCAGTACTTC
NA	TRBV4-3	TRBD1	TRBJ1-4	CASSQDIGQGSEEKLFF	TGCGCCAGCAGCCAAGATATCGGACAGGGGTCGGAGGAAAAACTGTTTTTT
NA	TRBV9	TRBD1	TRBJ2-2	CASSGQGVAGELFF	TGTGCCAGCAGCGGACAGGGAGTCGCCGGGGAGCTGTTTTTT
NA	TRBV25-1	NA	TRBJ1-1	CASSEFGGYTEAFF	TGTGCCAGCAGTGAATTTGGGGGTTATACTGAAGCTTTCTTT
NA	TRBV27	NA	TRBJ1-5	CASSFQGSNQPQHF	TGTGCCAGCAGTTTTCAGGGTAGTAATCAGCCCCAGCATTTT
NA	TRBV27	NA	TRBJ1-3	CASSFRGAGNTIYF	TGTGCCAGCAGTTTTAGAGGGGCAGGAAACACCATATATTTT
NA	TRBV4-2	TRBD2	TRBJ2-3	CASSLVPGLAEITDTQYF	TGTGCCAGCAGCCTCGTCCCGGGACTAGCGGAAATTACAGATACGCAGTATTTT
NA	TRBV4-1	TRBD2	TRBJ2-3	CASSHPLGSGSADTQYF	TGCGCCAGCAGCCACCCCCTGGGTAGCGGGAGTGCAGATACGCAGTATTTT
NA	TRBV6-6	NA	TRBJ2-7	CASSYSLSREYYEQYF	TGTGCCAGCAGTTACTCGTTGTCCAGGGAGTATTACGAGCAGTACTTC
NA	TRBV7-8	NA	TRBJ2-5	CASSLAWSGGIKETQYF	TGTGCCAGCAGCTTAGCGTGGTCAGGAGGGATTAAAGAGACCCAGTACTTC
few	TRBV15	NA	TRBJ2-1	CATSRGSASYNEQFF	TGTGCCACCAGCAGAGGTTCTGCCTCCTACAATGAGCAGTTCTTC
NA	TRBV2	NA	TRBJ2-6	CASRGGTFGANVLTF	TGTGCCAGCAGAGGCGGGACATTTGGGGCCAACGTCCTGACTTTC
NA	TRBV7-9	NA	TRBJ2-1	CASGLASGMFNEQFF	TGTGCCAGCGGGTTGGCGAGCGGAATGTTCAATGAGCAGTTCTTC
few	TRBV18	NA	TRBJ2-1	CASSLSGANLSPHNEQFF	TGTGCCAGCTCCCTCTCCGGGGCGAACCTAAGCCCCCACAATGAGCAGTTCTTC
NA	TRBV15	NA	TRBJ2-5	CATSTPVRANTGETQYF	TGTGCCACCAGCACGCCGGTCCGCGCAAACACAGGGGAGACCCAGTACTTC
NA	TRBV7-9	NA	TRBJ2-7	CASSSTGSTHEQYF	TGTGCCAGCAGCTCCACCGGGAGTACCCACGAGCAGTACTTC
NA	TRBV19	TRBD1	TRBJ2-5	CASSSDRGETQYF	TGTGCCAGTAGTTCTGACAGGGGGGAGACCCAGTACTTC
NA	TRBV7-8	NA	TRBJ1-1	CASSFKTGNTEAFF	TGTGCCAGCAGCTTCAAGACAGGGAACACTGAAGCTTTCTTT
NA	TRBV15	TRBD1	TRBJ1-5	CATSRSKGAGQPQHF	TGTGCCACCAGCAGATCAAAGGGGGCGGGACAGCCCCAGCATTTT
NA	TRBV28	TRBD2	TRBJ2-1	CASRVASGSSYNEQFF	TGTGCCAGCAGGGTGGCTAGCGGGAGCTCCTACAATGAGCAGTTCTTC
NA	TRBV29-1	NA	TRBJ2-7	CSVGSGHPYEQYF	TGCAGCGTTGGGTCCGGGCACCCCTACGAGCAGTACTTC
NA	TRBV27	NA	TRBJ2-7	CASSLTLSTYEQYF	TGTGCCAGCAGTCTGACACTATCCACCTACGAGCAGTACTTC
NA	TRBV4-1	NA	TRBJ1-2	CASSQDGSPRFYGYTF	TGCGCCAGCAGCCAAGACGGGTCGCCACGCTTCTATGGCTACACCTTC
NA	TRBV6-5	TRBD2	TRBJ2-7	CASSPNAGGAYEQYF	TGTGCCAGCAGCCCCAACGCGGGGGGCGCCTACGAGCAGTACTTC
NA	TRBV27	NA	TRBJ2-6	CASSLSIAGANVLTF	TGTGCCAGCAGTTTATCTATAGCTGGGGCCAACGTCCTGACTTTC
NA	TRBV15	TRBD1	TRBJ2-7	CATSPDRELSYEQYF	TGTGCCACCAGCCCGGACAGGGAGCTATCCTACGAGCAGTACTTC
NA	TRBV27	TRBD1	TRBJ1-5	CASSLGQGQPQHF	TGTGCCAGCAGTCTCGGACAGGGGCAGCCCCAGCATTTT
NA	TRBV6-6	TRBD1	TRBJ2-7	CASSYLTGGPYEQYF	TGTGCCAGCAGTTACCTGACAGGGGGCCCTTACGAGCAGTACTTC